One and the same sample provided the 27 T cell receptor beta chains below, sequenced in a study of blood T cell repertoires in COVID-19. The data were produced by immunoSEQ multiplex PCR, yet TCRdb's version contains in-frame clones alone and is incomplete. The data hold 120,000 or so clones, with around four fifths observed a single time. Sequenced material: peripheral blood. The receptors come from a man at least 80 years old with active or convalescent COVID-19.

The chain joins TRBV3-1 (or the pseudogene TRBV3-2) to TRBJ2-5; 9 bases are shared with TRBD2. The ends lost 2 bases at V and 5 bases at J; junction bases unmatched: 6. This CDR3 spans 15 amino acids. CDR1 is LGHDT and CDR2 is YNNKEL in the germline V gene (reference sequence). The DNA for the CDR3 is TGTGCCAGCAGCCAATCTAGCGGGGTGCGGGAGACCCAGTACTTC. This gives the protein CASSQSSGVRETQYF.

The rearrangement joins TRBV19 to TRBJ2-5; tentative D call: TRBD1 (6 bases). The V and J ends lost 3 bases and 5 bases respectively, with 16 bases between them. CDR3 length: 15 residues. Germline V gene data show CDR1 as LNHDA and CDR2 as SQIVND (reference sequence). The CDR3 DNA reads TGTGCCAGTAGTATTGGGCAGGGGTACGGGGAGACCCAGTACTTC. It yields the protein CASSIGQGYGETQYF.

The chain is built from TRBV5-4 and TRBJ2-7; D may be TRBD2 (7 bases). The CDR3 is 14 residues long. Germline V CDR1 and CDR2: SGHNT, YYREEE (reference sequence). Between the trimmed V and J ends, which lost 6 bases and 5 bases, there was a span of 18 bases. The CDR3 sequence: CASTRGSGGHEQYF. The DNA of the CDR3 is TGTGCCAGCACCCGGGGGTCGGGGGGCCACGAGCAGTACTTC.

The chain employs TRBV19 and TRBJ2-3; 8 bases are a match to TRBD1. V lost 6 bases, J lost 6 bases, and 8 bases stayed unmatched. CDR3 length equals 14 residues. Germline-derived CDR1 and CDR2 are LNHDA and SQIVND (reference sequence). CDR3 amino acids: CASRMTGDLDTQYF. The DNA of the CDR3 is TGTGCCAGTAGAATGACAGGGGACTTGGATACGCAGTATTTT.

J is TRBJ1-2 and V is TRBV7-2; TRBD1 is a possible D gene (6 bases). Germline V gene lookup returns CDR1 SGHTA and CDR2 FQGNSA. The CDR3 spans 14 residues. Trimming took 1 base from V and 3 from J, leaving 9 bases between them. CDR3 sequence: CASSLGKGDYGYTF. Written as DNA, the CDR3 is TGTGCCAGCAGCTTAGGGAAGGGGGACTATGGCTACACCTTC.

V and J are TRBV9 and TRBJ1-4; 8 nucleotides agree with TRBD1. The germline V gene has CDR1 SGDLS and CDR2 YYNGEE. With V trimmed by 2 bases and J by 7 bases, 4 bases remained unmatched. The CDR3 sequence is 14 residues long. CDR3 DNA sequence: TGTGCCAGCAGCGTCACAGGGGGAGGTGAAAAACTGTTTTTT. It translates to CASSVTGGGEKLFF. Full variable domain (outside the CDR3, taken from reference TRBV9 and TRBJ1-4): DSGVTQTPKHLITATGQRVTLRCSPRSGDLSVYWYQQSLDQGLQFLIQYYNGEERAKGNILERFSAQQFPDLHSELNLSSLELGDSALYFCASSVTGGGEKLFFGSGTQLSVL.

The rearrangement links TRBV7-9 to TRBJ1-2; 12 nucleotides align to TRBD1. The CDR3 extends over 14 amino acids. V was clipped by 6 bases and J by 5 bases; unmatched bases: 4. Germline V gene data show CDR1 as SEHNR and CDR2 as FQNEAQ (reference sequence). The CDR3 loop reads CASRGQGAQYGYTF. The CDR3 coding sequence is TGTGCCAGCAGGGGACAGGGGGCGCAATATGGCTACACCTTC.

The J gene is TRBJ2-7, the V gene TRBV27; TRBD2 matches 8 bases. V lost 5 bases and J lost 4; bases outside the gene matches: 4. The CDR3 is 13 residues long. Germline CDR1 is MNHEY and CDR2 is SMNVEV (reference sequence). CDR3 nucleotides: TGTGCCAGCAGTGACGGGGGGGGTTACGAGCAGTACTTC. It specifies CASSDGGGYEQYF.

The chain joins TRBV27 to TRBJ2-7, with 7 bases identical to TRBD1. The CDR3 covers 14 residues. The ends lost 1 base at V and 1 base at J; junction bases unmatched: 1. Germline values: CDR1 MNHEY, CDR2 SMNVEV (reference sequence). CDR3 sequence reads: CASSLLGQSYEQYF. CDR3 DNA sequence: TGTGCCAGCAGTTTATTGGGACAGTCCTACGAGCAGTACTTC.

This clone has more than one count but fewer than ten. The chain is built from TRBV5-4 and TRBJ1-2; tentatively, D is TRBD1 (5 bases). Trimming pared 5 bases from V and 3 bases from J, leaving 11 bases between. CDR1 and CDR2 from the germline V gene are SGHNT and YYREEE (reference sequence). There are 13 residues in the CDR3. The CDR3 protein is CASSQDNDYGYTF. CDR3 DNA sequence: TGTGCCAGCAGTCAGGACAACGACTATGGCTACACCTTC.

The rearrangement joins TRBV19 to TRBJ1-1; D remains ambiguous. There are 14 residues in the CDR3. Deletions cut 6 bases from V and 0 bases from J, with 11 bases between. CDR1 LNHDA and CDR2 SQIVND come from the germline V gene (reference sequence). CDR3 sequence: CASRPTRLNTEAFF. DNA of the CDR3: TGTGCCAGTAGGCCGACAAGATTGAACACTGAAGCTTTCTTT.

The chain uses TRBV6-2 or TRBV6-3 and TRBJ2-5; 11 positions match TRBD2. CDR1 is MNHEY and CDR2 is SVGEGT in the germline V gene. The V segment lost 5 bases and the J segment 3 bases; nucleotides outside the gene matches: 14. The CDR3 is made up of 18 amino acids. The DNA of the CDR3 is TGTGCCAGCAGTAAGGGTAGTTCTGCACTAGCGGGGGAAGAGACCCAGTACTTC. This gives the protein CASSKGSSALAGEETQYF.

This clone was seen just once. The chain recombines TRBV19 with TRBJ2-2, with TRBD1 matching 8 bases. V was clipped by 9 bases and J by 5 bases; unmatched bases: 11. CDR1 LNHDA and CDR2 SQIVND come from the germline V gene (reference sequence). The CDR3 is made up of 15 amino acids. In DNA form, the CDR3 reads TGTGCCAGCAACCAGGACAGGGTGACGACCGGGGAGCTGTTTTTT. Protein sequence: CASNQDRVTTGELFF. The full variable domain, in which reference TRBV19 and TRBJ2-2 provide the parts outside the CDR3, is DGGITQSPKYLFRKEGQNVTLSCEQNLNHDAMYWYRQDPGQGLRLIYYSQIVNDFQKGDIAEGYSVSREKKESFPLTVTSAQKNPTAFYLCASNQDRVTTGELFFGEGSRLTVL.

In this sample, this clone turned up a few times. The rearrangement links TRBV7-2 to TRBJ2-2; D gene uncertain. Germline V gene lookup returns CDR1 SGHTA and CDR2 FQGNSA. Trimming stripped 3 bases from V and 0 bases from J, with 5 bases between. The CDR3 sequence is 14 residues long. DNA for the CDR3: TGTGCCAGCAGCTTGCACTCGAACACCGGGGAGCTGTTTTTT. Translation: CASSLHSNTGELFF.

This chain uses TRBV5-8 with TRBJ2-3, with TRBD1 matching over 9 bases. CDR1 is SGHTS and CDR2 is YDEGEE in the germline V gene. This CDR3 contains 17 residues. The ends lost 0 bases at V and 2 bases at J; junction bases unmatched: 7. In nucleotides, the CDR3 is TGTGCCAGCAGCTTGGGAGGACAGGGGATACTCACAGATACGCAGTATTTT. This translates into CASSLGGQGILTDTQYF.

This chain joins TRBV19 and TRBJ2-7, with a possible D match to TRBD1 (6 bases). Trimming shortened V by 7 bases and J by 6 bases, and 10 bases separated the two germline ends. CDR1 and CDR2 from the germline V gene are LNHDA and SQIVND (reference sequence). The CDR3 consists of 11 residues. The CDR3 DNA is TGTGCCAGTATTAGAGGGGGCGAGCAGTACTTC. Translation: CASIRGGEQYF.

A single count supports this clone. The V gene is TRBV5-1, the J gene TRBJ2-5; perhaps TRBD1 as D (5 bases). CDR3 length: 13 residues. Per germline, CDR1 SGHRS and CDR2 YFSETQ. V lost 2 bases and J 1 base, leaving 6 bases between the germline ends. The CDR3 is CASSFTGQETQYF. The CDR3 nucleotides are TGCGCCAGCAGCTTTACAGGCCAAGAGACCCAGTACTTC.

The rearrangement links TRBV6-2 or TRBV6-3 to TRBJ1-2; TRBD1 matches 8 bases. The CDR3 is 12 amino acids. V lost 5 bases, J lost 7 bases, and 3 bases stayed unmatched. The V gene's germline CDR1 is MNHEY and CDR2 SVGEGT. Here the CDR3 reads CASSQGASGYTF. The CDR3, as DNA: TGTGCCAGCAGTCAGGGGGCTAGTGGCTACACCTTC.

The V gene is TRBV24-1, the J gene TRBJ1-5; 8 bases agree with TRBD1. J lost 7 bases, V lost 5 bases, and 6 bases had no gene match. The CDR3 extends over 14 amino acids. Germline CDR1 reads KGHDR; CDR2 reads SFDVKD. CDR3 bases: TGTGCCACCAGTGCGGCAGGGGGCGAGCAGCCCCAGCATTTT. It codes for CATSAAGGEQPQHF.

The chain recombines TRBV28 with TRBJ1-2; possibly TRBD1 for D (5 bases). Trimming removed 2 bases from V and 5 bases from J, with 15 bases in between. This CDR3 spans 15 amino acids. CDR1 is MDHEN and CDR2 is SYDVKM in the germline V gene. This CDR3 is CASSLSGAGWYGYTF. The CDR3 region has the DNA TGTGCCAGCAGTTTAAGCGGGGCAGGGTGGTATGGCTACACCTTC.

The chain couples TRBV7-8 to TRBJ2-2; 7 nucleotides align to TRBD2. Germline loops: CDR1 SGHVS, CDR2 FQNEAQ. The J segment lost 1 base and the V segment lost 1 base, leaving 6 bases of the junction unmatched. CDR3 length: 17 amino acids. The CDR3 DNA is TGTGCCAGCAGCTTAGTATCGGGCGGGGGGAACACCGGGGAGCTGTTTTTT. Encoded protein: CASSLVSGGGNTGELFF.

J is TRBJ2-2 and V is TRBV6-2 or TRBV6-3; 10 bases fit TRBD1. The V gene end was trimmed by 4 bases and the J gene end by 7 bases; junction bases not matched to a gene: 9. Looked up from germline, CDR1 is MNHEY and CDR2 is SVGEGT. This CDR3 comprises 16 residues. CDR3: CASSSLRQGAIGELFF. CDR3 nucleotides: TGTGCCAGCAGTTCCTTACGACAGGGGGCTATCGGGGAGCTGTTTTTT.

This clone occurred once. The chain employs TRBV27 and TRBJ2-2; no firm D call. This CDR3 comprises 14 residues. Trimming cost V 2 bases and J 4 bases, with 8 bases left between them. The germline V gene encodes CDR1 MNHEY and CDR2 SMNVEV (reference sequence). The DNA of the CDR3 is TGTGCCAGCAGTTTACACCAGATCACCGGGGAGCTGTTTTTT. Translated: CASSLHQITGELFF.

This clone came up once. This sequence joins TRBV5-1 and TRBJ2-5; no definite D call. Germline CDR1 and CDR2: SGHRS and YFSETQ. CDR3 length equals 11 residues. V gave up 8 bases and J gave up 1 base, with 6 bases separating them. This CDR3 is CARSSQETQYF. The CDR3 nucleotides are TGCGCCAGAAGTAGCCAAGAGACCCAGTACTTC.

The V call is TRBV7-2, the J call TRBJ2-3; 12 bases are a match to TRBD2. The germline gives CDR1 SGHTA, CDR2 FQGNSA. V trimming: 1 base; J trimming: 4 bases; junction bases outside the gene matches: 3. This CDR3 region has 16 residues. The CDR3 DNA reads TGTGCCAGCAGCTTAGGGGCTAGCGGGGGGGCAGATACGCAGTATTTT. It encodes CASSLGASGGADTQYF.

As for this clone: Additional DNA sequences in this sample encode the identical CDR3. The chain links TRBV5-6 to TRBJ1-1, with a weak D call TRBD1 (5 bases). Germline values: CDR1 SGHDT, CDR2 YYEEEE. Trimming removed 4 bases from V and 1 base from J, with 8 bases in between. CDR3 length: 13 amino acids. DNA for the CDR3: TGTGCCAGCAGCATAGACAGGAACACTGAAGCTTTCTTT. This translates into CASSIDRNTEAFF.

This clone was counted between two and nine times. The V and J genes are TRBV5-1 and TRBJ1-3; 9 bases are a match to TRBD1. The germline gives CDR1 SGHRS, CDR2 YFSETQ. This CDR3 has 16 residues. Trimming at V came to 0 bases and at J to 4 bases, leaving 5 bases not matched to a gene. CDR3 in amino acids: CASSLVQGATGNTIYF. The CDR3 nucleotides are TGCGCCAGCAGCTTGGTACAGGGGGCGACGGGAAACACCATATATTTT.